This is a list of T cell receptor beta chains from one sample in a study of T cell responses to AZD1222 COVID-19 vaccine. The data were produced by immunoSEQ multiplex PCR, yet TCRdb's version contains in-frame clones alone and is incomplete. The repertoire holds about 220,000 clones, 90% to 95% seen once, with more than 0.8% in the top ten. The sample consisted of peripheral blood, taken on day 0 of MenACWY control vaccination. These receptors all come from an adult in good health. Each CDR3 is given with its conserved first and last residue.

j_gene,v_gene,CDR3aa
TRBJ1-2,TRBV5-6,CASSLSRDYGYTF
TRBJ1-6,TRBV5-8,CASSLWQGADSPLHF
TRBJ1-3,TRBV3-1/TRBV3-2,CASSPGATSSGNTIYF
TRBJ1-5,TRBV30,CAWSTGTVNQPQHF
TRBJ2-2,TRBV3-1/TRBV3-2,CASITEDGANTGELFF
TRBJ2-7,TRBV20-1,CSASVLAGGGHEQYF
TRBJ1-1,TRBV3-1/TRBV3-2,CASSSTATEAFF
TRBJ1-1,TRBV18,CASSPGQGANTEAFF
TRBJ2-1,TRBV6-5,CAAGGRNEQFF
TRBJ2-3,TRBV9,CASSLPGLSSTDTQYF
TRBJ1-2,TRBV3-1/TRBV3-2,CASSPHLEGPPRTF
TRBJ1-5,TRBV28,CASSKSGLYSNQPQHF
TRBJ2-7,TRBV7-9,CASSVVPGVYEQYF
TRBJ1-5,TRBV6-1,CASSEARTSDRGRQPQHF
TRBJ1-3,TRBV6-5,CASMLETGGRNTIYF